Below are 18 T cell receptor beta chains sequenced from a single sample in a study of blood T cell repertoires in COVID-19. Generated by immunoSEQ multiplex PCR, the TCRdb table keeps only in-frame clones and is missing some. Here the sample spans approximately 230,000 clones, around 88% being singletons. Sequencing input: PBMCs or T cells enriched from blood (not recorded which). These receptors were collected from a woman between 50 and 59 years old with acute COVID-19.

J is TRBJ2-1 and V is TRBV19; D is possibly TRBD1 (5 bases). CDR3 length: 16 amino acids. Per germline, CDR1 LNHDA and CDR2 SQIVND (reference sequence). The V end lost 7 bases, the J end lost 0 bases, and 16 bases lay between the germline ends. For the CDR3, the DNA is TGTGCCAGTAATCCTAGACAGCGAAGCTCCTACAATGAGCAGTTCTTC. Encoded protein: CASNPRQRSSYNEQFF.

This sequence joins TRBV19 and TRBJ2-2, with 7 bases lining up with TRBD1. Looked up from germline, CDR1 is LNHDA and CDR2 is SQIVND (reference sequence). V lost 4 bases and J lost 0; bases outside the gene matches: 5. There are 16 residues in the CDR3. The chain's CDR3 is CASSTRTGANTGELFF. CDR3 nucleotide sequence: TGTGCCAGTAGTACGCGGACAGGAGCGAACACCGGGGAGCTGTTTTTT.

The chain links TRBV9 to TRBJ1-6; no definite D call. The length of the CDR3 is 15 residues. Trimming took off 0 bases at V and 8 bases at J, with 12 bases between the two ends. The V gene's germline CDR1 is SGDLS and CDR2 YYNGEE. The CDR3 DNA reads TGTGCCAGCAGCGTAGGGGCCACTTGGGATTCACCCCTCCACTTT. Translation gives CASSVGATWDSPLHF.

The V call is TRBV28, the J call TRBJ1-1; 8 bases match TRBD1. With V trimmed by 5 bases and J by 5 bases, 7 bases remained unmatched. Germline V gene sequence: CDR1 MDHEN, CDR2 SYDVKM. The length of the CDR3 is 14 residues. The DNA of the CDR3 is TGTGCCAGCAGTCCGTCAGGGGGCAGAACTGAAGCTTTCTTT. It yields the protein CASSPSGGRTEAFF.

The rearrangement links TRBV11-2 to TRBJ2-7; TRBD2 aligns across 13 bases. Germline V gives CDR1 SGHAT, CDR2 FQNNGV. V lost 5 bases to trimming and J lost 0 bases; unmatched junction nucleotides: 4. The CDR3 runs 16 residues. CDR3 sequence reads: CASSPGLAGPSYEQYF. The CDR3, as DNA: TGTGCCAGCAGCCCGGGACTAGCGGGACCCTCCTACGAGCAGTACTTC.

The chain carries TRBV18 and TRBJ1-1, with 10 bases identical to TRBD1. Germline trimming cut 5 bases from V and 5 bases from J; bases unmatched to any gene: 5. Germline V gene lookup returns CDR1 KGHSH and CDR2 LQKENI. The CDR3 covers 14 residues. The CDR3 region is CASSSTGGRTEAFF. CDR3 coding DNA: TGTGCCAGCTCATCGACAGGGGGCAGAACTGAAGCTTTCTTT.

This clone was found many times. The chain has TRBV4-2 and TRBJ2-2; TRBD2 matches 10 bases. Per the germline V gene, CDR1 is LGHNA and CDR2 is YNFKEQ. This CDR3 region has 17 residues. J lost 3 bases, V lost 1 base, and 5 bases had no gene match. The CDR3: CASSQVPSGGYTGELFF. In DNA form, the CDR3 reads TGTGCCAGCAGCCAAGTCCCTAGCGGGGGTTACACCGGGGAGCTGTTTTTT.

This clone was counted only a few times. The chain has TRBV28 and TRBJ2-3; 11 bases match TRBD2. The CDR3 has 12 residues. With 5 bases clipped from V and 14 bases from J, the junction kept 6 bases outside the gene matches. Germline V gives CDR1 MDHEN, CDR2 SYDVKM. The CDR3 here is CASSPLAGGLYF. CDR3 sequence (DNA): TGTGCCAGCAGTCCCCTAGCGGGAGGTTTGTATTTT.

The V call is TRBV5-3, the J call TRBJ1-5, with 7 bases fitting TRBD1. TRBV5-3 is sorted into the ORF group, with uncertain function. This CDR3 contains 16 residues. Trimming took 0 bases from V and 2 from J; bases not matched to a gene: 5. CDR3: CARSLGQGAGNQPQHF. CDR3 nucleotide sequence: TGTGCCAGAAGCTTGGGACAGGGTGCGGGCAATCAGCCCCAGCATTTT.

The CDR3 protein is CSVEHRGLGKLFF. DNA for the CDR3: TGCAGCGTTGAGCACAGGGGGCTAGGGAAACTGTTTTTT. The chain carries TRBV29-1 and TRBJ1-4, with 9 bases identical to TRBD1. Germline V CDR1 and CDR2: SQVTM, ANQGSEA. The CDR3 consists of 13 residues. Unmatched junction bases numbered 7, after V lost 3 bases and J lost 11 bases.

The rearrangement links TRBV7-3 to TRBJ1-6, with a weak D call TRBD1 (5 bases). The ends were cut back, 5 bases at V and 0 bases at J, with 8 bases in the middle. The germline CDR1 and CDR2 sequences are SGHTA and FQGTGA. There are 15 residues in the CDR3. The CDR3 sequence is CASSLDSSYNSPLHF. The CDR3 DNA reads as TGTGCCAGCAGCCTAGACAGCTCCTATAATTCACCCCTCCACTTT.

V is TRBV10-3 and J is TRBJ1-5; TRBD1 matches at 7 bases. The CDR3 loop spans 14 amino acids. J gave up 6 bases and V 8 bases, and 10 bases lay outside the gene matches. Germline values: CDR1 ENHRY, CDR2 SYGVKD. CDR3 nucleotide sequence: TGTGCCATCCGACCGGGACAGAATTCTCAGCCCCAGCATTTT. This codes for CAIRPGQNSQPQHF.

The CDR3 region is CASSTDTNFSNQPQHF. CDR3 nucleotide sequence: TGTGCCAGCAGTACGGACACCAACTTTAGCAATCAGCCCCAGCATTTT. The gene calls are TRBV27 and TRBJ1-5; D is possibly TRBD1 (5 bases). The V end lost 5 bases, the J end lost 0 bases, and 14 bases lay between the germline ends. The CDR3 covers 16 residues. CDR1 and CDR2 from the germline V gene are MNHEY and SMNVEV (reference sequence).

In its sample, this clone was seen a few times. This sequence joins TRBV7-8 and TRBJ2-4; D call uncertain. The CDR3 is made up of 18 amino acids. The V end lost 5 bases, the J end lost 8 bases, and 28 bases lay between the germline ends. The germline V gene has CDR1 SGHVS and CDR2 FQNEAQ. CDR3 sequence (DNA): TGTGCCAGCAGCCGCCCCGTCGGCCGAGGTACCATGGCGGACATTCAGTACTTC. It is translated as CASSRPVGRGTMADIQYF.

This clone was recorded once. The chain has TRBV4-1 and TRBJ2-1; D call uncertain. Germline-derived CDR1 and CDR2 are MGHRA and YSYEKL. V lost 3 bases and J 7 bases, leaving 16 bases between the germline ends. The CDR3 spans 15 residues. CDR3 DNA sequence: TGCGCCAGCAGCCAGGGCCCAGACCCTCAAAATGAGCAGTTCTTC. Translated, it gives CASSQGPDPQNEQFF.

The genes are TRBV18 and TRBJ1-1; no firm D call. From germline, CDR1 is KGHSH and CDR2 LQKENI. The V end was cut by 4 bases, the J end by 0 bases, with 9 bases between. The CDR3 totals 14 residues. The CDR3 sequence: CASSRYDMNTEAFF. CDR3 nucleotide sequence: TGTGCCAGCTCACGGTACGACATGAACACTGAAGCTTTCTTT.

The CDR3 loop reads CASSPGALEVSGANVLTF. CDR3 in DNA: TGTGCCAGCAGCCCAGGGGCATTAGAGGTTTCTGGGGCCAACGTCCTGACTTTC. This chain links TRBV11-3 with TRBJ2-6, with D possibly matching TRBD1 (6 bases). The CDR3 covers 18 residues. Germline V gene sequence: CDR1 SGHNT, CDR2 YENEEA. The germline V and J ends were trimmed by 5 bases and 1 base, with 18 bases remaining between them.

This chain joins TRBV29-1 and TRBJ2-1, with 12 bases aligning to TRBD2. CDR3 length: 15 residues. V dropped 6 bases and J dropped 1; count of bases not matched to a gene: 4. Germline CDR1 reads SQVTM; CDR2 reads ANQGSEA. The CDR3 sequence: CSVLGLAGSYNEQFF. In DNA form, the CDR3 reads TGCAGCGTACTCGGACTAGCGGGATCCTACAATGAGCAGTTCTTC.